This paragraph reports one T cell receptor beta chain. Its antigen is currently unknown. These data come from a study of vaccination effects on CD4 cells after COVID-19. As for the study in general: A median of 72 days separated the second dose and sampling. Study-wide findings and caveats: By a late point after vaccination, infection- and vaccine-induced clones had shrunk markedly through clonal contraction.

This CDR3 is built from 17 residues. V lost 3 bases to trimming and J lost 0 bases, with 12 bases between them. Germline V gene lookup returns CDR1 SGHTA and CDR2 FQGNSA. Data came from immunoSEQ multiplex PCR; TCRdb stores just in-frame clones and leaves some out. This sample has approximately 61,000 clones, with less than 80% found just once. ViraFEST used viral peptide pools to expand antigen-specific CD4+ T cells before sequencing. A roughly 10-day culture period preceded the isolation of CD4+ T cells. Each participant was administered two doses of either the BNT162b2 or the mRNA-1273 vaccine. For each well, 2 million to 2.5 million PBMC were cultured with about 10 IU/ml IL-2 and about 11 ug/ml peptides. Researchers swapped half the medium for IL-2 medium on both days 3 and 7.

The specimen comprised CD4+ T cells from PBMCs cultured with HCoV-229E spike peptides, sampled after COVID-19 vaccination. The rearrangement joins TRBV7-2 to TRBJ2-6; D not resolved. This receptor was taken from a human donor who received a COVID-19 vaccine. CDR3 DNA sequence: TGTGCCAGCAGCTTTTGGCAGTTGAGCTCTGGGGCCAACGTCCTGACTTTC. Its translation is CASSFWQLSSGANVLTF. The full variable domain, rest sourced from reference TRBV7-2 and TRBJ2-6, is GAGVSQSPSNKVTEKGKDVELRCDPISGHTALYWYRQSLGQGLEFLIYFQGNSAPDKSGLPSDRFSAERTGGSVSTLTIQRTQQEDSAVYLCASSFWQLSSGANVLTFGAGSRLTVL.